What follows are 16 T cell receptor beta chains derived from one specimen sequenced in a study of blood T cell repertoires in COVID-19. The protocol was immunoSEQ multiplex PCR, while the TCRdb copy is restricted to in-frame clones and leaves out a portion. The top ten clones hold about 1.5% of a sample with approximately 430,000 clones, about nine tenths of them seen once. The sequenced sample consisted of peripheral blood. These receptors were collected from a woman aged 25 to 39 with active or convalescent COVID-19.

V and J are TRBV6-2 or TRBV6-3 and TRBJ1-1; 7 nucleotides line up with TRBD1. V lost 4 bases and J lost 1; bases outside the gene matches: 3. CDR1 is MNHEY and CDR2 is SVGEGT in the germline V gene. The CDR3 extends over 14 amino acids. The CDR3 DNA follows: TGTGCCAGCAGTTGGACAGGCCAGAACACTGAAGCTTTCTTT. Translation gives CASSWTGQNTEAFF.

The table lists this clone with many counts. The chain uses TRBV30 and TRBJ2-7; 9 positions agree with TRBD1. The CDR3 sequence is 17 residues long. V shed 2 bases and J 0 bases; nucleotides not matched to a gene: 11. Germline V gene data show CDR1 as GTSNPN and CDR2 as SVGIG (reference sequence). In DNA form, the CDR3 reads TGTGCCTGGAGTTTAGTGCCGGGACAGGGATTCTCCTACGAGCAGTACTTC. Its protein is CAWSLVPGQGFSYEQYF.

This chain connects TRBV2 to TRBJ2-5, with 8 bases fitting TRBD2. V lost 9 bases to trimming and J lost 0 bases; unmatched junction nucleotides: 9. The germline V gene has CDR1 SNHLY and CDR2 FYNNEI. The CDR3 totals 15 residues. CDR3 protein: CARTGTRTDQETQYF. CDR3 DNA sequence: TGTGCCAGGACCGGGACTAGGACTGACCAAGAGACCCAGTACTTC. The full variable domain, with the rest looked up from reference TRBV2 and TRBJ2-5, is EPEVTQTPSHQVTQMGQEVILRCVPISNHLYFYWYRQILGQKVEFLVSFYNNEISEKSEIFDDQFSVERPDGSNFTLKIRSTKLEDSAMYFCARTGTRTDQETQYFGPGTRLLVL.

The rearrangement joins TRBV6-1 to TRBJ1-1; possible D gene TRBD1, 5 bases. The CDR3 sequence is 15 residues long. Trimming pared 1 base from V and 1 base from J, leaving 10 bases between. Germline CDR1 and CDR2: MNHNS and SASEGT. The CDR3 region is CASSEGRGRNTEAFF. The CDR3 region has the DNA TGTGCCAGCAGTGAAGGAAGGGGTAGGAACACTGAAGCTTTCTTT.

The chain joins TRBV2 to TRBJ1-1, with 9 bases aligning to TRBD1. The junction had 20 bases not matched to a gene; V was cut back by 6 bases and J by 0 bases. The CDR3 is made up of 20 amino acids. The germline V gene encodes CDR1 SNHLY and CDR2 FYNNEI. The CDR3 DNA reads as TGTGCCAGCAGGGGGGTCCCGGGACAGGGTTCAAGCCCGATGAACACTGAAGCTTTCTTT. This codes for CASRGVPGQGSSPMNTEAFF.

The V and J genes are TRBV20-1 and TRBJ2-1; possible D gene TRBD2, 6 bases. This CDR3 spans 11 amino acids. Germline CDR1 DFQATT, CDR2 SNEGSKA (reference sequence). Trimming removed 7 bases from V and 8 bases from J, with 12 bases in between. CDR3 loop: CSGERAYEQFF. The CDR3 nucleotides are TGCAGTGGGGAGCGGGCGTATGAGCAGTTCTTC.

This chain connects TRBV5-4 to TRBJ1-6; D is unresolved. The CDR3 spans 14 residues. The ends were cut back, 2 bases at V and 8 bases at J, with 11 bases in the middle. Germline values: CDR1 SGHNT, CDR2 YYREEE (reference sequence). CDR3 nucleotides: TGTGCCAGCAGCTTTCCCAGGAGGGATTCACCCCTCCACTTT. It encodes CASSFPRRDSPLHF.

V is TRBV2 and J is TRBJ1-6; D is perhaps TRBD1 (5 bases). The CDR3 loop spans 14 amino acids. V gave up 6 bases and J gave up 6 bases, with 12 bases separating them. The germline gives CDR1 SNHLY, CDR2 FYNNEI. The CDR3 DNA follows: TGTGCCAGCAGGGGGCGTCAGGGTAATTCACCCCTCCACTTT. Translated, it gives CASRGRQGNSPLHF.

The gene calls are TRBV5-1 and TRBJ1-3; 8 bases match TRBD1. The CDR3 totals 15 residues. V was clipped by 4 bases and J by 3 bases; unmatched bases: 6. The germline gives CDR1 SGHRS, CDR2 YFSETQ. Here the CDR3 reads CASSPDRVNGNTIYF. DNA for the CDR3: TGCGCCAGCAGCCCGGACAGGGTAAATGGAAACACCATATATTTT.

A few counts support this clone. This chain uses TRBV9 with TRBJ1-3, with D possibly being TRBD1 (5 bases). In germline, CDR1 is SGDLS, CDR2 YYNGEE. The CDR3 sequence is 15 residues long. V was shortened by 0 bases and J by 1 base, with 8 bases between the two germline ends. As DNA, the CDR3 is TGTGCCAGCAGCGTAGGGGCAGGGTCTGGAAACACCATATATTTT. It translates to CASSVGAGSGNTIYF. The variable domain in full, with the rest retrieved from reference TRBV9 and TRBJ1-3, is DSGVTQTPKHLITATGQRVTLRCSPRSGDLSVYWYQQSLDQGLQFLIQYYNGEERAKGNILERFSAQQFPDLHSELNLSSLELGDSALYFCASSVGAGSGNTIYFGEGSWLTVV.

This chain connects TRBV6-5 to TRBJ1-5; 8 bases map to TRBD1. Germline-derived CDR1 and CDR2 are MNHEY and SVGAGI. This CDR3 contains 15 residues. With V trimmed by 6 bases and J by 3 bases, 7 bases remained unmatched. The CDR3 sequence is CASRPQGAFNQPQHF. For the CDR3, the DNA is TGTGCCAGCAGACCGCAGGGGGCGTTCAATCAGCCCCAGCATTTT.

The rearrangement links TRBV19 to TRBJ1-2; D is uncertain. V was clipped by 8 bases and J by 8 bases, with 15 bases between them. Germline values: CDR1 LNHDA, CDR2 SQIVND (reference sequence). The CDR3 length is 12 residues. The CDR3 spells CASSKGGGGYTF. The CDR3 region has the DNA TGTGCCAGTTCTAAGGGAGGAGGCGGCTACACCTTC. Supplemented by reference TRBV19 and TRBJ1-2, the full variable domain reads DGGITQSPKYLFRKEGQNVTLSCEQNLNHDAMYWYRQDPGQGLRLIYYSQIVNDFQKGDIAEGYSVSREKKESFPLTVTSAQKNPTAFYLCASSKGGGGYTFGSGTRLTVV.

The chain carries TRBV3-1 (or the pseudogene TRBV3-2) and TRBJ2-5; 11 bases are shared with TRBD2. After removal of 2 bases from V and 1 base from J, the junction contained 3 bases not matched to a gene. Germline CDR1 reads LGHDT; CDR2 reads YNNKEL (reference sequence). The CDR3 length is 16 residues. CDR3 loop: CASSQWGTSGQETQYF. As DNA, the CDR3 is TGTGCCAGCAGCCAATGGGGGACTAGCGGCCAAGAGACCCAGTACTTC.

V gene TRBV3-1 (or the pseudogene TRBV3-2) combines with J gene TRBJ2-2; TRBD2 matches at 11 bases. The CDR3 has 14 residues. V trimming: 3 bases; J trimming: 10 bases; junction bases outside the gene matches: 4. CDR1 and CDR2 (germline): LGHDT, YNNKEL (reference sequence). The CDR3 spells CASSQASGGLELFF. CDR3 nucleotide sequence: TGTGCCAGCAGCCAGGCTAGCGGGGGGCTGGAGCTGTTTTTT.

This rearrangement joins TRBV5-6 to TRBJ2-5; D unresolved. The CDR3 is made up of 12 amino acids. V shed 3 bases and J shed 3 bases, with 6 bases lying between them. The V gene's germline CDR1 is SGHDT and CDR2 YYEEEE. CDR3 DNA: TGTGCCAGCAGCTATATTGAAGAGACCCAGTACTTC. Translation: CASSYIEETQYF.

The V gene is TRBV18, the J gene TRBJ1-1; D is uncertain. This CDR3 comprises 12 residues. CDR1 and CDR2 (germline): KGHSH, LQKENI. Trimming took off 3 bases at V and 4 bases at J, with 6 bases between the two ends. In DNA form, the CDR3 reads TGTGCCAGCTCACCTGTCTCCACTGAAGCTTTCTTT. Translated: CASSPVSTEAFF.